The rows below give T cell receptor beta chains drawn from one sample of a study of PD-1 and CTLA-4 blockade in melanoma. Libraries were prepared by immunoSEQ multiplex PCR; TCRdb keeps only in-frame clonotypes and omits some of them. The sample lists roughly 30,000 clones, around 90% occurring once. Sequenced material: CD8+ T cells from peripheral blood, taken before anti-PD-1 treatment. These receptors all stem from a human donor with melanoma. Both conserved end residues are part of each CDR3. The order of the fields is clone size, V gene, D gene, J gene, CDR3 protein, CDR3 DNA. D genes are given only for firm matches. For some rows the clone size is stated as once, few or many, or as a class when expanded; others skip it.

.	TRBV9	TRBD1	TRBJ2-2	CASSPQGTGGTGELFF	TGTGCCAGCAGCCCTCAAGGGACAGGGGGCACCGGGGAGCTGTTTTTT
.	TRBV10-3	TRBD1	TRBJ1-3	CAISPGTGKDGNTIYF	TGTGCCATCAGTCCCGGGACAGGGAAAGACGGAAACACCATATATTTT
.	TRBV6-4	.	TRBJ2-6	CASSAVYPSGANVLTF	TGTGCCAGCAGTGCTGTATACCCTTCTGGGGCCAACGTCCTGACTTTC
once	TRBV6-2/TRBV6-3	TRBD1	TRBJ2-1	CASSWDRNYNEQFF	TGTGCCAGCAGTTGGGACAGGAATTACAATGAGCAGTTCTTC
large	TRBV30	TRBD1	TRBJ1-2	CAWSVILRDSGYTF	TGTGCCTGGAGTGTGATACTTAGGGACAGTGGCTACACCTTC
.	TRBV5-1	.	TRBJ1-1	CASSSDSYEAFF	TGCGCCAGCAGCTCCGACAGTTATGAAGCTTTCTTT
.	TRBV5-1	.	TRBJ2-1	CASSIRDSYNEQFF	TGCGCCAGCAGCATCCGGGACTCCTACAATGAGCAGTTCTTC
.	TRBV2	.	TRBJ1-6	CASSEADSYNSPLHF	TGTGCCAGCAGTGAAGCGGATTCCTATAATTCACCCCTCCACTTT
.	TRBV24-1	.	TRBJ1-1	CATRSSGATEAFF	TGTGCCACCAGGTCGTCAGGGGCCACTGAAGCTTTCTTT
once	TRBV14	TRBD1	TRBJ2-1	CASSPRQGISYNEQFF	TGTGCCAGCAGCCCCCGACAGGGGATTTCCTACAATGAGCAGTTCTTC
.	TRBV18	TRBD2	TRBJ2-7	CASSPGLAGDEQYF	TGTGCCAGCTCACCGGGACTAGCGGGAGACGAGCAGTACTTC
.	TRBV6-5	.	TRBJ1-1	CASSSGVEGIRAFF	TGTGCCAGCAGCTCCGGGGTGGAGGGAATTCGAGCTTTCTTT
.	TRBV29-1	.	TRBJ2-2	CSVEAHTGELFF	TGCAGCGTTGAGGCCCACACCGGGGAGCTGTTTTTT
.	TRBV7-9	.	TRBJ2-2	CASSLEPGELFF	TGTGCCAGCAGCTTAGAGCCCGGGGAGCTGTTTTTT
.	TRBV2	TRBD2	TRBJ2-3	CASSGLAGGPSTDTQYF	TGTGCCAGCAGCGGACTAGCGGGGGGGCCCAGCACAGATACGCAGTATTTT
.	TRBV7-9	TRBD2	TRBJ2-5	CASSPATGLATSETQYF	TGTGCCAGCAGCCCGGCAACGGGACTAGCGACCTCGGAGACCCAGTACTTC
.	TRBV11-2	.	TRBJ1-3	CASSSAFGGSGNTIYF	TGTGCCAGCAGCTCAGCGTTTGGGGGCTCTGGAAACACCATATATTTT
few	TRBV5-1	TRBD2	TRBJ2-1	CASALAGGYNEQFF	TGCGCCAGTGCTCTAGCGGGAGGGTACAATGAGCAGTTCTTC
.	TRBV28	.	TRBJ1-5	CASSLWGDGNQPQHF	TGTGCCAGCAGTTTATGGGGGGATGGGAATCAGCCCCAGCATTTT
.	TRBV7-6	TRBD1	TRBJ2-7	CASSLDRDRAYEQYF	TGTGCCAGCAGCTTAGATCGGGACAGAGCTTACGAGCAGTACTTC
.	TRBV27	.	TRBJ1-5	CASSFTGPDQPQHF	TGTGCCAGCAGTTTTACAGGGCCCGATCAGCCCCAGCATTTT
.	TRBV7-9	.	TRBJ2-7	CASSSFDASTYEQYF	TGTGCCAGCAGCTCCTTTGACGCATCTACCTACGAGCAGTACTTC
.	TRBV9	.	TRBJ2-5	CASSVASETQYF	TGTGCCAGCAGCGTAGCCTCGGAGACCCAGTACTTC
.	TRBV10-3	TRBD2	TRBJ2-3	CAISEGTSENTDTQYF	TGTGCCATCAGTGAGGGGACTAGCGAAAACACAGATACGCAGTATTTT
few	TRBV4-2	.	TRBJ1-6	CASSQEAEAVSPLHF	TGTGCCAGCAGCCAAGAGGCGGAGGCGGTTTCACCCCTCCACTTT
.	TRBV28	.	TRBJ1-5	CASSSLHESNQPQHF	TGTGCCAGCAGCTCGCTTCATGAGAGCAATCAGCCCCAGCATTTT
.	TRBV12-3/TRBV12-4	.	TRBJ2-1	CADAPPSYNEQFF	TGTGCCGACGCCCCTCCCTCCTACAATGAGCAGTTCTTC
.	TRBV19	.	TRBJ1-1	CASRAGLSPEAFF	TGTGCCTCGAGGGCCGGACTTTCCCCTGAAGCTTTCTTT
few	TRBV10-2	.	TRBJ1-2	CASSELEAYGYTF	TGCGCCAGCAGTGAGTTAGAGGCCTATGGCTACACCTTC
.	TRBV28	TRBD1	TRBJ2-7	CASSMRDSLKDYEQYF	TGTGCCAGCAGCATGAGGGACAGCCTGAAGGACTACGAGCAGTACTTC
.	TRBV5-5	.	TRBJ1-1	CASSLTENTEAFF	TGTGCCAGCAGCTTGACAGAGAACACTGAAGCTTTCTTT
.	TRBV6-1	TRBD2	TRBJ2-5	CASSDTQGLAGRQETQYF	TGTGCCAGCAGTGACACCCAGGGACTAGCGGGCCGCCAAGAGACCCAGTACTTC
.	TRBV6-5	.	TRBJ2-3	CASSYSISRTDTQYF	TGTGCCAGCAGTTACTCGATTTCCAGGACAGATACGCAGTATTTT
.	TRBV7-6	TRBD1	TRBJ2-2	CASSSNPGTGANTGELFF	TGTGCCAGCAGCTCGAACCCCGGGACAGGGGCCAACACCGGGGAGCTGTTTTTT
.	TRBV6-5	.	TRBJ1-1	CASNNGGMNTEAFF	TGTGCCAGCAACAACGGGGGGATGAACACTGAAGCTTTCTTT
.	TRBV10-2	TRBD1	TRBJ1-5	CASSFGQGYQPQHF	TGCGCCAGCAGCTTTGGACAGGGTTATCAGCCCCAGCATTTT
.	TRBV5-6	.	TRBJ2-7	CASSLGSGYEQYF	TGTGCCAGCAGCTTGGGATCCGGTTACGAGCAGTACTTC
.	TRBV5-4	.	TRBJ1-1	CASSLGGEGTEAFF	TGTGCCAGCAGCTTGGGGGGGGAGGGCACTGAAGCTTTCTTT
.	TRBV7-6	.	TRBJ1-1	CASRPPTVNTEAFF	TGTGCCAGCAGACCCCCTACAGTTAACACTGAAGCTTTCTTT
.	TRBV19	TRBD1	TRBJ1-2	CASSPLDRGKAGYTF	TGTGCCAGTAGTCCCCTCGACAGGGGAAAGGCTGGCTACACCTTC
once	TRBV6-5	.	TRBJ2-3	CASTLGQGTDTQYF	TGTGCCAGCACCCTGGGGCAGGGAACAGATACGCAGTATTTT
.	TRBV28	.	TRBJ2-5	CASSRPDSSQETQYF	TGTGCCAGCAGCAGACCGGACAGCAGCCAGGAGACCCAGTACTTC
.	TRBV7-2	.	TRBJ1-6	CASSLDPGRKGSPLHF	TGTGCCAGCAGCTTAGACCCCGGGAGGAAAGGTTCACCCCTCCACTTT
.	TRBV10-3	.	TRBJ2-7	CAISEEGHGQYF	TGTGCCATCAGTGAGGAGGGACATGGGCAGTACTTC
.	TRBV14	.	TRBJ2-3	CASSQESADTQYF	TGTGCCAGCAGCCAAGAAAGCGCAGATACGCAGTATTTT
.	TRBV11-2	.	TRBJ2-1	CASSPQRNEQFF	TGTGCCAGCAGCCCTCAGCGGAATGAGCAGTTCTTC
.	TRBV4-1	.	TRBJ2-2	CASSPRDLNTGELFF	TGCGCCAGCAGCCCCCGGGACCTAAACACCGGGGAGCTGTTTTTT
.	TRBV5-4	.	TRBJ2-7	CASSFSDRLYEQYF	TGTGCCAGCAGCTTTTCGGACCGCCTCTACGAGCAGTACTTC
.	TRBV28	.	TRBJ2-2	CASSLLSGPWRSTGELFF	TGTGCCAGCAGTTTACTCTCGGGACCCTGGAGGTCTACCGGGGAGCTGTTTTTT
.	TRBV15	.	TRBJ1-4	CATSRDGEKLFF	TGTGCCACCAGCAGAGATGGGGAAAAACTGTTTTTT
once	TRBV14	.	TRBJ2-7	CASSHPLTEQYF	TGTGCCAGCAGCCATCCGCTAACAGAGCAGTACTTC